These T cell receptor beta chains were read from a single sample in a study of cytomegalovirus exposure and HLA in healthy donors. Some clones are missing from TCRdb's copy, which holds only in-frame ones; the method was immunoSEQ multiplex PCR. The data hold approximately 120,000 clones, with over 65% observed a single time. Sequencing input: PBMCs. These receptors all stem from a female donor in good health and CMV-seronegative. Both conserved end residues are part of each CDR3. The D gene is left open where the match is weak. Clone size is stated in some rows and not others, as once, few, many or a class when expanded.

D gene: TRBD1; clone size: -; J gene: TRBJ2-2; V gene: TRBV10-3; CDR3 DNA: TGTGCCATCAGTGTTAAGGGGGCGACCGGGGAGCTGTTTTTT; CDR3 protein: CAISVKGATGELFF
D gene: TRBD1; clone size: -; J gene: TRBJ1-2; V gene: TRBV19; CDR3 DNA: TGTGCCAGTAGTGTAGATACAGGGGGCGTATCTGGCTACACCTTC; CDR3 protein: CASSVDTGGVSGYTF
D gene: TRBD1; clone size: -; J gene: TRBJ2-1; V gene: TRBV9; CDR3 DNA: TGTGCCAGCAGCGGTGGACAGGGGGCCTACAATGAGCAGTTCTTC; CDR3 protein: CASSGGQGAYNEQFF
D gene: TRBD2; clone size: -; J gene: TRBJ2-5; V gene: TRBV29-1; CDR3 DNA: TGCAGCGTTAGGCGGGAGGGAATCGAGACCCAGTACTTC; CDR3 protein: CSVRREGIETQYF
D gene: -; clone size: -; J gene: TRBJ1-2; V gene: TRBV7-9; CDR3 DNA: TGTGCCAGCGGCCCGACGCGGGCTTTGGATGGCTACACCTTC; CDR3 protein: CASGPTRALDGYTF
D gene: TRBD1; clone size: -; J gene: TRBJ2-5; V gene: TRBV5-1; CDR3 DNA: TGCGCCAGCAGCTGGGGACAGGGCCGCCAAGAGACCCAGTACTTC; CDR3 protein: CASSWGQGRQETQYF
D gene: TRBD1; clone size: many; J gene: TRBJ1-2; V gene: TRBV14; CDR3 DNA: TGTGCCAGCAGCCGGGGACAGGGACGTCCCTATGGCTACACCTTC; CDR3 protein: CASSRGQGRPYGYTF
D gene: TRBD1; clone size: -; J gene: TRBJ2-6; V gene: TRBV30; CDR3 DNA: TGTGCCTGGAGCCTTACAGGGGACTCTGGGGCCAACGTCCTGACTTTC; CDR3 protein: CAWSLTGDSGANVLTF
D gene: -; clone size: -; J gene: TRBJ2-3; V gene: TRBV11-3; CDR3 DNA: TGTGCCAGCAGCATAAGCACAGATACGCAGTATTTT; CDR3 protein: CASSISTDTQYF
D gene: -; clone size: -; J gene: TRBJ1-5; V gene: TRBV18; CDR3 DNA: TGTGCCAGCTCACCACCAGGGGCCAGGGGCAATCAGCCCCAGCATTTT; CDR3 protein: CASSPPGARGNQPQHF
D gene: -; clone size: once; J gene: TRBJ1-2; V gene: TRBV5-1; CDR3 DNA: TGCGCCAGCAGCTTGGAGGGCAGGGTCGACTATGGCTACACCTTC; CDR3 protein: CASSLEGRVDYGYTF
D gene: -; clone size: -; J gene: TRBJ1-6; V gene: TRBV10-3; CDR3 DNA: TGTGCCATCAGTGAGTCTATGGGGGCAGGGGTACATTCACCCCTCCACTTT; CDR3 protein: CAISESMGAGVHSPLHF
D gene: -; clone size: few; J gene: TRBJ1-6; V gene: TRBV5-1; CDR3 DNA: TGCGCCAGCAGCATTAGCTCCTATAATTCACCCCTCCACTTT; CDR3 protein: CASSISSYNSPLHF